This passage covers 5 T cell receptor gamma chains from one sample sequenced in a study of gamma delta lymphoproliferative disorders and STAT genes. PBMCs from patients and controls supplied the genomic DNA for sequencing. TCRdb reanalysed the multiplex PCR reads with CATT. The table has thousands of gamma-chain clones, 7.9% seen once; the top ten hold 2.5% to 3%. Specimen: blood. The receptors originated from a human donor in good health.

Remarks on this clone: TCRdb's protein for this DNA is that of a much larger clone and differs from the translation at residue 11, likely a read error; the protein shown is the DNA translation. The J gene is TRGJP1, the V gene TRGV10. TCRdb records no J gene; here it was assigned by comparing the DNA to germline. TRGV10 is placed among ORFs of uncertain function. There are 14 residues in the CDR3. This CDR3 reads CAAWDPLTGWLKIF. The CDR3 DNA sequence: TGTGCTGCGTGGGATCCACTCACTGGTTGGCTCAAGATATTT.

For this clone: A much larger clone lies a single base off, so this may be a read error. Other DNA sequences in the same sample also yield this CDR3. The chain joins TRGV10 to TRGJP1. The J gene, absent from TCRdb, was called here by matching the DNA to germline. TRGV10 belongs to the ORF category, with a function that is uncertain. This CDR3 contains 15 residues. CDR3 bases: TGTGCTGCGTGGGATCCTTATACCACCGGTTGGTTCAAGATATTT. Translated, it gives CAAWDPYTTGWFKIF.

This clone is medium-sized in the sample. No J gene call was made, and the V gene is TRGV4. The CDR3 runs 9 residues. Germline CDR1 is EGSTGY and CDR2 is YDSYTSSV. Here the CDR3 DNA reads TGTGCCACCTGGGCTGGGGGGCTCTTT. It codes for CATWAGGLF.

Concerning this clone: No DNA is shown, since the ends of the CDR3 on it are uncertain; the CDR3 is the one TCRdb lists. The V gene was identified as TRGV8, while no J gene was called. The germline gives CDR1 VENAVY, CDR2 YDSYNSRV. Including both end residues, the CDR3 is 23 amino acids long. The CDR3: CATYPSLLGRNPIRNSLAVEQHF.

In its sample, this clone is medium-sized (0.01 to 0.1%). The genes are TRGV11 and TRGJ1 or TRGJ2. The J gene is not listed in TCRdb, so it was assigned here from a DNA match to germline. TRGV11 is an ORF, with its function uncertain. V was clipped by 2 bases and J by 1 base; unmatched bases: 5. The CDR3 totals 15 residues. The CDR3 nucleotides are TGTGCCTGCTGGATTAGGCCCCTTAATTATTATAAGAAACTCTTT. It yields the protein CACWIRPLNYYKKLF.